This T cell receptor beta chain was obtained from a study of blood T cell repertoires in COVID-19. Turning to the study itself: The United States, Italy and Spain were the sources of the acute and convalescent COVID-19 samples. T cells, B-cell-depleted T cells, or PBMCs supplied cDNA or gDNA.

The CDR3 is made up of 14 amino acids. Deletions cut 2 bases from V and 3 bases from J, with 11 bases between. Per the germline V gene, CDR1 is GTSNPN and CDR2 is SVGIG (reference sequence). Clinical history reported by participants formed the basis on which cohorts were assigned. Sequenced by immunoSEQ multiplex PCR; TCRdb stores in-frame clones only, minus some. In the table there are roughly 200,000 clones, around 92% of which are singletons. Sequenced input: PBMCs or T cells enriched from blood (not recorded which). The sequence came from a woman aged 30 to 39 with acute COVID-19. V gene TRBV30 combines with J gene TRBJ1-5, with a weak D call TRBD1 (5 bases). The CDR3 coding sequence is TGTGCCTGGAGTCGAGACAGACTCAATCAGCCCCAGCATTTT. Amino acids: CAWSRDRLNQPQHF. Full variable domain (missing parts from reference TRBV30 and TRBJ1-5): SQTIHQWPATLVQPVGSPLSLECTVEGTSNPNLYWYRQAAGRGLQLLFYSVGIGQISSEVPQNLSASRPQDRQFILSSKKLLLSDSGFYLCAWSRDRLNQPQHFGDGTRLSIL.